The 20 T cell receptor beta chains listed next were all sequenced from one sample in a study of T cells in Graves' hyperthyroidism and ophthalmopathy. There were TCR beta CDR3 regions amplified from RNA transcripts. HTBI primers were employed in a first-round RT-PCR of the TCR CDR3. TCRdb re-called the multiplex PCR reads through MiXCR, storing one row per CDR3 protein. In the table there are about 320,000 distinct CDR3 sequences, roughly 15% of which are singletons. Source material: blood. All receptors come from a man between 25 and 39 years old with Graves' hyperthyroidism.

The chain links TRBV5-1 to TRBJ2-3, with D possibly TRBD1 on 5 matching bases. CDR3 length equals 16 residues. V was shortened by 2 bases and J by 3 bases, with 16 bases between the two germline ends. Germline loops: CDR1 SGHRS, CDR2 YFSETQ. The CDR3 sequence: CASSLLSRDRTDTQYF. CDR3 DNA sequence: TGCGCCAGCAGCTTACTGTCCAGGGATCGGACAGATACGCAGTATTTT.

This clonotype has more than one count but fewer than ten. The chain employs TRBV18 and TRBJ1-4; D is possibly TRBD1 (5 bases). V shed 6 bases and J shed 8 bases, with 16 bases lying between them. The germline CDR1 and CDR2 sequences are KGHSH and LQKENI. This CDR3 region has 14 residues. The DNA for the CDR3 is TGTGCCAGCTCCCAAAGCAGGGTCCAGGAAAAACTGTTTTTT. This codes for CASSQSRVQEKLFF.

The chain combines TRBV19 with TRBJ2-1; 12 bases are shared with TRBD2. With V trimmed by 3 bases and J by 7 bases, 4 bases remained unmatched. The CDR3 has 15 amino acids. CDR1 and CDR2 (germline): LNHDA, SQIVND (reference sequence). CDR3 DNA: TGTGCCAGTAGTATGGGACTAGCGGGCAAGAATGAGCAGTTCTTC. Its protein product is CASSMGLAGKNEQFF. The full variable domain, in which reference TRBV19 and TRBJ2-1 provide the parts outside the CDR3, is DGGITQSPKYLFRKEGQNVTLSCEQNLNHDAMYWYRQDPGQGLRLIYYSQIVNDFQKGDIAEGYSVSREKKESFPLTVTSAQKNPTAFYLCASSMGLAGKNEQFFGPGTRLTVL.

The table lists this clonotype with a few counts. CDR3 amino acids: CASSRPSGLKTQYF. The CDR3 DNA follows: TGTGCCAGCAGCCGCCCCTCAGGGTTGAAGACCCAGTACTTC. The V call is TRBV28, the J call TRBJ2-5; D is perhaps TRBD1 (5 bases). Trimming cost V 6 bases and J 6 bases, with 17 bases left between them. Germline V gene lookup returns CDR1 MDHEN and CDR2 SYDVKM. CDR3 length equals 14 residues.

This clonotype was seen more than once but under ten times. The rearrangement joins TRBV15 to TRBJ2-5; the match to TRBD1 covers 7 bases. V lost 5 bases, J lost 5 bases, and 2 bases stayed unmatched. The germline V gene encodes CDR1 LNHNV and CDR2 YYDKDF (reference sequence). This CDR3 has 12 amino acids. CDR3 loop: CATSEGGETQYF. The DNA for the CDR3 is TGTGCCACCAGCGAAGGGGGCGAGACCCAGTACTTC.

There are a few counts of this clonotype. This sequence joins TRBV19 and TRBJ2-1; TRBD2 matches at 12 bases. The CDR3 loop spans 17 amino acids. The junction had 10 bases not matched to a gene; V was cut back by 5 bases and J by 5 bases. Germline lookup yields CDR1 LNHDA and CDR2 SQIVND (reference sequence). As DNA, the CDR3 is TGTGCCAGTAGTGTTCAACTAGCGGGAGGAACTCACAATGAGCAGTTCTTC. Its protein is CASSVQLAGGTHNEQFF.

This clonotype was detected many times. This chain links TRBV27 with TRBJ2-2; the D is unclear. Germline V gene lookup returns CDR1 MNHEY and CDR2 SMNVEV (reference sequence). The CDR3 runs 15 residues. The V end was cut by 7 bases, the J end by 3 bases, with 15 bases between. This chain's CDR3 is CASTSWGLHTGELFF. The CDR3 DNA is TGTGCCAGCACCAGCTGGGGTTTGCACACCGGGGAGCTGTTTTTT.

The rearrangement uses TRBV19 and TRBJ2-1; possible D gene TRBD2, 5 bases. This CDR3 region has 14 residues. CDR1 is LNHDA and CDR2 is SQIVND in the germline V gene (reference sequence). V was trimmed by 3 bases and J by 7 bases, leaving 13 bases between them. CDR3 in amino acids: CASSITSRKNEQFF. Written as DNA, the CDR3 is TGTGCCAGTAGTATTACTAGTCGGAAAAATGAGCAGTTCTTC.

This clonotype was recorded at least ten times. The chain combines TRBV20-1 with TRBJ2-1; TRBD2 aligns across 8 bases. This CDR3 is 12 amino acids long. CDR1 and CDR2 from the germline V gene are DFQATT and SNEGSKA (reference sequence). V lost 4 bases to trimming and J lost 4 bases; unmatched junction nucleotides: 0. CDR3 region: CSATGGYNEQFF. The DNA of the CDR3 is TGCAGTGCTACGGGAGGGTACAATGAGCAGTTCTTC.

In its sample, this clonotype was seen many times. The chain is built from TRBV30 and TRBJ2-2, with D possibly being TRBD1 or TRBD2 (5 bases each). The CDR3 spans 15 residues. The V gene's germline CDR1 is GTSNPN and CDR2 SVGIG (reference sequence). V was pared by 0 bases and J by 4 bases, with 12 bases between. In nucleotides, the CDR3 is TGTGCCTGGAGTGTCCGGGGACGGACCACCGGGGAGCTGTTTTTT. Residues: CAWSVRGRTTGELFF.

The chain is built from TRBV4-2 and TRBJ2-1, with 7 positions matching TRBD2. Per the germline V gene, CDR1 is LGHNA and CDR2 is YNFKEQ. Trimming cost V 4 bases and J 7 bases; bases outside gene matches: 19. The CDR3 covers 18 residues. The CDR3 nucleotides are TGTGCCAGCAGCCGACCGGGAACGGGGCGGGAGACTGGGAATGAGCAGTTCTTC. It codes for CASSRPGTGRETGNEQFF.

At least ten counts were recorded for this clonotype. This rearrangement joins TRBV12-3 or TRBV12-4 to TRBJ2-5; D remains ambiguous. The CDR3 is made up of 14 amino acids. V lost 7 bases to trimming and J lost 5 bases, with 17 bases between them. The CDR3 protein is CASTVRALRETQYF. The CDR3 region has the DNA TGTGCCAGCACAGTAAGGGCCTTGCGGGAGACCCAGTACTTC.

The V and J genes are TRBV6-2 or TRBV6-3 and TRBJ1-5, with D possibly matching TRBD1 (6 bases). CDR3 length: 17 residues. The germline V and J ends were trimmed by 6 bases and 4 bases, with 22 bases remaining between them. The germline V gene encodes CDR1 MNHEY and CDR2 SVGEGT. CDR3 nucleotides: TGTGCCAGCAGGTATTGGGTTGGGGGCTCGAAGAATCAGCCCCAGCATTTT. Its translation is CASRYWVGGSKNQPQHF.

The sample holds many counts of this clonotype. The CDR3 loop is CASSQSRDLGLNQQYF. CDR3 in DNA: TGTGCCAGCAGCCAATCCAGGGATCTCGGCCTTAACCAGCAGTACTTC. V and J are TRBV16 and TRBJ2-7, with D possibly TRBD1 on 5 matching bases. From germline, CDR1 is KGHSY and CDR2 FQNENV. This CDR3 spans 16 amino acids. V lost 0 bases and J lost 8, with 20 bases in between.

V and J are TRBV10-3 and TRBJ2-7; D gene unclear. Per the germline V gene, CDR1 is ENHRY and CDR2 is SYGVKD. The CDR3 totals 13 residues. Trimming shortened V by 3 bases and J by 8 bases, and 14 bases separated the two germline ends. The CDR3 loop is CAISDMVEAQQYF. CDR3 DNA sequence: TGTGCCATCAGTGATATGGTCGAGGCGCAGCAGTACTTC.

The sample holds many counts of this clonotype. The genes are TRBV29-1 and TRBJ2-1; 10 positions match TRBD2. J gave up 6 bases and V 7 bases, and 12 bases lay outside the gene matches. The germline V gene has CDR1 SQVTM and CDR2 ANQGSEA. The CDR3 totals 15 residues. The CDR3 here is CSANLASGSPNEQFF. In nucleotides, the CDR3 is TGCAGCGCCAACCTGGCTAGCGGGAGCCCCAATGAGCAGTTCTTC.

The V call is TRBV9, the J call TRBJ2-1, with 14 bases lining up with TRBD2. This CDR3 is 19 amino acids long. Per the germline V gene, CDR1 is SGDLS and CDR2 is YYNGEE. Germline trimming cut 4 bases from V and 1 base from J; bases unmatched to any gene: 10. This chain's CDR3 is CASSRPGLAGVGSYNEQFF. As DNA, the CDR3 is TGTGCCAGCAGCCGTCCGGGACTAGCGGGAGTAGGTTCCTACAATGAGCAGTTCTTC.

Many counts were recorded for this clonotype. The rearrangement uses TRBV20-1 and TRBJ1-4; TRBD1 matches at 7 bases. The CDR3 runs to 15 residues. J lost 3 bases, V lost 5 bases, and 9 bases had no gene match. Germline V gene data show CDR1 as DFQATT and CDR2 as SNEGSKA (reference sequence). DNA of the CDR3: TGCAGTGCTCGGGACAGAAGGGGGTCTAATGAAAAACTGTTTTTT. The encoded protein is CSARDRRGSNEKLFF.

Remarks on this clonotype: At one end the junction does not follow the germline gene, possibly because of a read error. V is TRBV6-2 or TRBV6-3 and J is TRBJ1-5; D is possibly TRBD1 (5 bases). This CDR3 spans 18 amino acids. The germline V gene has CDR1 MNHEY and CDR2 SVGEGT. The CDR3 loop reads CASSDGMEGSGSNQSQHF. Written as DNA, the CDR3 is TGTGCCAGCAGCGACGGGATGGAGGGGTCAGGTAGCAATCAGTCCCAGCATTTT.

This clonotype appeared many times. The chain uses TRBV5-1 and TRBJ2-1; tentatively, D is TRBD2 (6 bases). The CDR3 has 15 amino acids. CDR1 and CDR2 from the germline V gene are SGHRS and YFSETQ. Between the trimmed V and J ends, which lost 4 bases and 0 bases, there was a span of 11 bases. The CDR3 protein is CASSRSGTSYNEQFF. The DNA of the CDR3 is TGCGCCAGCAGCCGTAGCGGAACCTCCTACAATGAGCAGTTCTTC.